These 24 T cell receptor beta chains share one sample of origin, sequenced in a study of cytomegalovirus exposure and HLA in healthy donors. The PCR used 60 Vbeta and 13 Jbeta primers. Sequencing was performed with immunoSEQ multiplex PCR; in TCRdb, only in-frame clones are kept and a portion is missing. Found here are around 210,000 clones, about 85% of them singletons; the top ten hold about 0.25%. The sequencing input was PBMCs. These receptor sequences come from a girl aged 2-10 years in good health and CMV-seronegative.

This chain joins TRBV5-4 and TRBJ2-4; D perhaps matches TRBD2 (6 bases). Per the germline V gene, CDR1 is SGHNT and CDR2 is YYREEE (reference sequence). The length of the CDR3 is 13 residues. Trimming shortened V by 3 bases and J by 10 bases, and 14 bases separated the two germline ends. The CDR3 region has the DNA TGTGCCAGCAGCTCCCCGGGACTGGAGATTCAGTACTTC. Translating gives CASSSPGLEIQYF. Drawing the rest from reference TRBV5-4 and TRBJ2-4, the complete variable domain is ETGVTQSPTHLIKTRGQQVTLRCSSQSGHNTVSWYQQALGQGPQFIFQYYREEENGRGNFPPRFSGLQFPNYSSELNVNALELDDSALYLCASSSPGLEIQYFGAGTRLSVL.

The chain employs TRBV6-1 and TRBJ2-1, with 8 bases matching TRBD2. Losses at the gene ends were 4 bases for V and 6 bases for J; bases not matched to a gene: 11. Germline loops: CDR1 MNHNS, CDR2 SASEGT. This CDR3 has 16 residues. The CDR3 spells CASSVYREGLGNEQFF. The CDR3 bases are TGTGCCAGCAGTGTATATCGGGAGGGCCTCGGCAATGAGCAGTTCTTC.

The V call is TRBV7-2, the J call TRBJ1-1, with D perhaps matching TRBD1 (6 bases). Germline loops: CDR1 SGHTA, CDR2 FQGNSA. CDR3 size: 15 residues. V lost 4 bases and J 5 bases, leaving 17 bases between the germline ends. CDR3 loop: CASSYAPYRETEAFF. The CDR3 bases are TGTGCCAGCAGCTACGCCCCATACAGGGAGACTGAAGCTTTCTTT. The full variable domain, its missing parts supplied by reference TRBV7-2 and TRBJ1-1, is GAGVSQSPSNKVTEKGKDVELRCDPISGHTALYWYRQSLGQGLEFLIYFQGNSAPDKSGLPSDRFSAERTGGSVSTLTIQRTQQEDSAVYLCASSYAPYRETEAFFGQGTRLTVV.

This clone was recorded a few times. The chain is built from TRBV25-1 and TRBJ1-1; the match to TRBD1 covers 7 bases. With 3 bases clipped from V and 6 bases from J, the junction kept 13 bases outside the gene matches. The CDR3 consists of 16 residues. From germline, CDR1 is MGHDK and CDR2 SYGVNS. In DNA, the CDR3 is TGTGCCAGCAGTGACTTAGGGGGCTACAGGGACGCTGAAGCTTTCTTT. Its protein is CASSDLGGYRDAEAFF.

The CDR3 DNA is TGCAGCGTTGTTAGAACTGGTGGCTACACCTTC. Its protein product is CSVVRTGGYTF. This sequence joins TRBV29-1 and TRBJ1-2; D not certain. Germline assignment: CDR1 SQVTM and CDR2 ANQGSEA. The length of the CDR3 is 11 residues. Trimming removed 4 bases from V and 7 bases from J, with 10 bases in between.

V usage is TRBV4-1 and J usage is TRBJ2-3; 12 nucleotides line up with TRBD2. CDR1 is MGHRA, CDR2 YSYEKL, per germline. The CDR3 runs 16 residues. J was trimmed by 3 bases and V by 2 bases; bases with no gene match: 3. As DNA, the CDR3 is TGCGCCAGCAGCCAATTCGGACTAGCGGGGACAGATACGCAGTATTTT. Encoded protein: CASSQFGLAGTDTQYF.

The rearrangement uses TRBV6-6 and TRBJ2-1; 7 nucleotides line up with TRBD1. Per germline, CDR1 MNHNY and CDR2 SVGAGI (reference sequence). The trim removed 6 bases at V and 6 bases at J, leaving 8 bases unmatched. The CDR3 sequence is 14 residues long. For the CDR3, the DNA is TGTGCCAGCAGCCCGAGACAGGGTGGCAATGAGCAGTTCTTC. Its protein is CASSPRQGGNEQFF.

This clone showed up just a few times. The rearrangement joins TRBV6-1 to TRBJ2-7; possible D gene TRBD2, 6 bases. The germline V gene has CDR1 MNHNS and CDR2 SASEGT. The CDR3 is made up of 16 amino acids. The V and J ends lost 1 base and 0 bases respectively, with 13 bases between them. The chain's CDR3 is CASSEVGGDSSYEQYF. DNA for the CDR3: TGTGCCAGCAGTGAAGTTGGAGGGGATAGCTCCTACGAGCAGTACTTC.

This clone has a handful of counts. The rearrangement uses TRBV27 and TRBJ2-7; 9 nucleotides agree with TRBD1. This CDR3 region has 15 residues. J was trimmed by 6 bases and V by 5 bases; bases with no gene match: 11. Per the germline V gene, CDR1 is MNHEY and CDR2 is SMNVEV (reference sequence). The CDR3 nucleotides are TGTGCCAGCAGTGATCGGAACAGGGGGCATCGCGAGCAGTACTTC. Its protein product is CASSDRNRGHREQYF.

J is TRBJ2-7 and V is TRBV27, with D possibly being TRBD1 (6 bases). Trimming removed 0 bases at V and 3 bases at J, with 21 bases between. This CDR3 is built from 18 residues. The germline CDR1 and CDR2 sequences are MNHEY and SMNVEV (reference sequence). CDR3 sequence (DNA): TGTGCCAGCAGTTTATCCCCACCGACCGCACAGGGTGTCTACGAGCAGTACTTC. Its protein product is CASSLSPPTAQGVYEQYF.

The chain is built from TRBV6-1 and TRBJ1-3; D is uncertain. V was shortened by 6 bases and J by 0 bases, with 9 bases between the two germline ends. This CDR3 contains 14 residues. Germline CDR1 and CDR2: MNHNS and SASEGT. This CDR3 reads CASREAGSGNTIYF. CDR3 sequence (DNA): TGTGCCAGCAGGGAGGCTGGCTCTGGAAACACCATATATTTT.

Comment on this clone: One end of the junction does not line up with germline, which may come from a read error. V is TRBV7-9 and J is TRBJ1-1; weak D call: TRBD1 (6 bases). Germline loops: CDR1 SEHNR, CDR2 FQNEAQ (reference sequence). The CDR3 has 14 residues. CDR3 amino acids: CTSSLRDMNTEAFF. In DNA, the CDR3 is TGTACCAGCAGCCTCAGGGACATGAACACTGAAGCTTTCTTT.

V is TRBV5-1 and J is TRBJ2-5; 7 bases are a match to TRBD1. CDR3 length: 14 amino acids. V lost 0 bases, J lost 5 bases, and 4 bases stayed unmatched. Germline-derived CDR1 and CDR2 are SGHRS and YFSETQ. CDR3 sequence (DNA): TGCGCCAGCAGCTTGGAAACAGGGGAGGAGACCCAGTACTTC. It is translated as CASSLETGEETQYF.

This chain links TRBV7-6 with TRBJ2-7, with D unresolved. The CDR3 is 13 amino acids. In germline, CDR1 is SGHVS, CDR2 FNYEAQ. V lost 6 bases and J lost 3, with 12 bases in between. The CDR3: CASSLDSRYEQYF. DNA for the CDR3: TGTGCCAGCAGTCTCGACTCTCGCTACGAGCAGTACTTC.

This chain joins TRBV4-2 and TRBJ2-3; 9 bases are shared with TRBD2. V shed 4 bases, J shed 2 bases, and the junction held 7 bases outside the gene matches. The germline CDR1 and CDR2 sequences are LGHNA and YNFKEQ. The CDR3 has 16 residues. The CDR3 DNA is TGTGCCAGCAGCCCGACAGCGGGAGGTGACACAGATACGCAGTATTTT. It yields the protein CASSPTAGGDTDTQYF.

The rearrangement joins TRBV4-1 to TRBJ2-7, with D maybe TRBD1 (6 bases). The CDR3 runs 15 residues. Looked up from germline, CDR1 is MGHRA and CDR2 is YSYEKL. Trimming cost V 1 base and J 2 bases, with 12 bases left between them. The CDR3 DNA follows: TGCGCCAGCAGCCAAGTTACAGGGAACCCCTACGAGCAGTACTTC. It codes for CASSQVTGNPYEQYF.

This clone was detected only a few times. This chain links TRBV29-1 with TRBJ2-7; 10 nucleotides line up with TRBD2. Per the germline V gene, CDR1 is SQVTM and CDR2 is ANQGSEA. The CDR3 is made up of 13 amino acids. J lost 5 bases, V lost 3 bases, and 4 bases had no gene match. The CDR3 region is CSVEVGTSDEQYF. The CDR3 nucleotides read TGCAGCGTTGAGGTGGGGACTAGCGACGAGCAGTACTTC.

The chain has TRBV9 and TRBJ1-3; TRBD1 aligns across 8 bases. This CDR3 has 14 amino acids. CDR1 and CDR2 (germline): SGDLS, YYNGEE. Trimming took 2 bases from V and 4 from J; bases not matched to a gene: 2. Here the CDR3 reads CASSVDRAGNTIYF. The CDR3 region has the DNA TGTGCCAGCAGCGTGGACAGGGCAGGAAACACCATATATTTT.

A single count supports this clone. V usage is TRBV6-1 and J usage is TRBJ2-7; weak D call: TRBD1 (7 bases). This CDR3 is built from 14 residues. V lost 5 bases, J lost 1 base, and 12 bases lay in between. Per germline, CDR1 MNHNS and CDR2 SASEGT. The CDR3 reads CASSPQGGSYEQYF. Here the CDR3 DNA reads TGTGCCAGCAGTCCCCAGGGGGGTTCCTACGAGCAGTACTTC.

V is TRBV7-3 and J is TRBJ2-2, with D possibly being TRBD2 (6 bases). CDR1 and CDR2 from the germline V gene are SGHTA and FQGTGA. The CDR3 spans 18 residues. V was clipped by 1 base and J by 7 bases, with 22 bases between them. The CDR3 loop reads CASSLRRGLGGLGGELFF. The CDR3 region has the DNA TGTGCCAGCAGCTTAAGGCGGGGTTTAGGAGGACTGGGCGGGGAGCTGTTTTTT. Full variable domain (outside the CDR3, taken from reference TRBV7-3 and TRBJ2-2): GAGVSQTPSNKVTEKGKYVELRCDPISGHTALYWYRQSLGQGPEFLIYFQGTGAADDSGLPNDRFFAVRPEGSVSTLKIQRTERGDSAVYLCASSLRRGLGGLGGELFFGEGSRLTVL.

CDR3 loop: CASSTQGADTGELFF. The CDR3 DNA follows: TGTGCCAGCAGCACACAGGGGGCGGACACCGGGGAGCTGTTTTTT. V is TRBV7-3 and J is TRBJ2-2; TRBD1 matches 9 bases. V was clipped by 5 bases and J by 3 bases; unmatched bases: 4. The CDR3 runs 15 residues. The V gene's germline CDR1 is SGHTA and CDR2 FQGTGA.

The gene calls are TRBV7-9 and TRBJ1-1; the D gene is possibly TRBD1 (5 bases). CDR3 length: 12 residues. CDR1 is SEHNR, CDR2 FQNEAQ, per germline (reference sequence). Trimming stripped 5 bases from V and 7 bases from J, with 11 bases between. The CDR3 bases are TGTGCCAGCAGCCCAGACAGAATTGAAGCTTTCTTT. Translated, it gives CASSPDRIEAFF.

V is TRBV10-3 and J is TRBJ2-7; 7 bases match TRBD1. CDR3 length: 17 amino acids. With V trimmed by 3 bases and J by 7 bases, 18 bases remained unmatched. Per the germline V gene, CDR1 is ENHRY and CDR2 is SYGVKD. The CDR3 loop is CAISDSTTGMVSGEQYF. CDR3 in DNA: TGTGCCATCAGTGACTCAACGACAGGGATGGTCTCGGGGGAGCAGTACTTC.

This clone was seen just once. V and J are TRBV12-1 and TRBJ2-1; the table's D call, TRBD1, has no DNA check behind it. TRBV12-1 is recorded as a pseudogene. The CDR3 sequence is 17 residues long. CDR3 DNA: TGTGCCAGCAGCTTTAGGGGTTCTGCTAGCTCCTACAATGAGCAGTTCTTC. As protein: CASSFRGSASSYNEQFF.